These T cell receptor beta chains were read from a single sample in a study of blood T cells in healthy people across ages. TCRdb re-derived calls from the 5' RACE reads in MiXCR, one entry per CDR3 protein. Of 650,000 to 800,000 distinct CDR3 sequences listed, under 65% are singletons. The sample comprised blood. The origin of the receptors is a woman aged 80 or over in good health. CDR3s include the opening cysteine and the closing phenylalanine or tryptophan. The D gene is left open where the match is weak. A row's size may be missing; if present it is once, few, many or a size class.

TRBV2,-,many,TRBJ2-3,CASGPEGRDTDTQYF,TGTGCCAGCGGACCCGAGGGCAGGGACACAGATACGCAGTATTTT
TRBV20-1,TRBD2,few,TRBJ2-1,CSARVAGFYNEQFF,TGCAGTGCTAGAGTAGCGGGGTTCTACAATGAGCAGTTCTTC
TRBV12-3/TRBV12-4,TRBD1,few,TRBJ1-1,CASRDRGRNTEAFF,TGTGCCAGCAGGGACAGGGGGCGGAACACTGAAGCTTTCTTT
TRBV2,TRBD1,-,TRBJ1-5,CACSPDREGQPQHF,TGTGCCTGCAGCCCGGACAGGGAGGGCCAGCCCCAGCATTTT
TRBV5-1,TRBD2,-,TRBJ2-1,CASSLVGVAGGPNERFF,TGCGCCAGCAGCTTGGTTGGGGTAGCGGGTGGCCCCAATGAGCGGTTCTTC
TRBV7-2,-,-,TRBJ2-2,CASSLAGGLNTGELFF,TGTGCCAGCAGCTTAGCGGGGGGCTTGAACACCGGGGAGCTGTTTTTT
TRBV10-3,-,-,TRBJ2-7,CAISPAPQTETYEQYF,TGTGCCATCAGTCCCGCTCCACAGACGGAAACTTACGAGCAGTACTTC
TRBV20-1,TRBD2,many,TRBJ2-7,CSPSVRLAGIYEQYF,TGCAGTCCCTCAGTACGACTAGCGGGTATCTACGAGCAGTACTTC
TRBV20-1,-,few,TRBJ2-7,CSARMASGASEQYF,TGCAGTGCTAGAATGGCTTCAGGGGCCAGCGAGCAGTACTTC
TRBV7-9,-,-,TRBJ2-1,CASSFRSEQFF,TGTGCCAGCAGCTTTCGGAGTGAGCAGTTCTTC
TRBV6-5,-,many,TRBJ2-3,CASSYSGGPILTQYF,TGTGCCAGCAGTTACTCGGGGGGGCCGATTCTTACGCAGTATTTT
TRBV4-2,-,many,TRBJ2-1,CASSQGPEARNNEQFF,TGTGCCAGCAGCCAAGGACCGGAGGCACGAAACAATGAGCAGTTCTTC
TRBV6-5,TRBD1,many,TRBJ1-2,CASSPTTGRLLGYTF,TGTGCCAGCAGCCCCACGACAGGGAGGCTGCTTGGCTACACCTTC
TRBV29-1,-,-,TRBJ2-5,CSVWGPLETQYF,TGCAGCGTTTGGGGTCCGCTAGAGACCCAGTACTTC